The 21 T cell receptor beta chains below come from one sample, sequenced in a study of T cell responses to AZD1222 COVID-19 vaccine. Clones were sequenced by immunoSEQ multiplex PCR, and TCRdb holds only the in-frame ones, with some missing. The profile shows 100,000 to 150,000 clones, about 92% of them singletons. Sequencing used peripheral blood, obtained on day 0 of AZD1222 vaccination. The receptors come from an adult in good health.

V and J are TRBV7-2 and TRBJ1-2, with a tentative D call TRBD1 (5 bases). V was shortened by 2 bases and J by 4 bases, with 11 bases between the two germline ends. Looked up from germline, CDR1 is SGHTA and CDR2 is FQGNSA. CDR3 size: 14 residues. The CDR3 loop is CASSLFDSTYGYTF. CDR3 in DNA: TGTGCCAGCAGCTTATTCGACAGTACCTATGGCTACACCTTC.

The chain recombines TRBV27 with TRBJ2-3; weak D call: TRBD1 (6 bases). V dropped 8 bases and J dropped 3 bases, with 21 bases sitting between them. The CDR3 consists of 16 residues. The germline V gene has CDR1 MNHEY and CDR2 SMNVEV (reference sequence). CDR3 sequence reads: CASAQGTPRGTDTQYF. As DNA, the CDR3 is TGTGCCAGCGCCCAAGGGACACCCAGGGGAACAGATACGCAGTATTTT.

The rearrangement uses TRBV10-2 and TRBJ1-1, with unresolved D. V gave up 10 bases and J gave up 4 bases, with 16 bases separating them. The CDR3 length is 13 residues. Germline-derived CDR1 and CDR2 are WSHSY and SAAADI. The CDR3 loop is CAISQEVLTEAFF. Written as DNA, the CDR3 is TGCGCCATTTCTCAGGAGGTCCTCACTGAAGCTTTCTTT.

The V and J genes are TRBV21-1 and TRBJ1-1; the table calls TRBD1, which could not be checked here. TRBV21-1 is tagged as a pseudogene. This CDR3 is 18 amino acids long. This chain's CDR3 is CASSKGGQEWSRDTEAFF. As DNA, the CDR3 is TGTGCCAGCAGCAAAGGGGGACAGGAGTGGAGTCGGGACACTGAAGCTTTCTTT.

This clone occurred once. The J gene is TRBJ1-1, the V gene TRBV5-6; unclear D gene. V lost 0 bases to trimming and J lost 5 bases, with 14 bases between them. The CDR3 sequence is 15 residues long. Germline CDR1 is SGHDT and CDR2 is YYEEEE. The CDR3 nucleotides read TGTGCCAGCAGCTTGGCCCGCAATGAACCGACTGAAGCTTTCTTT. It codes for CASSLARNEPTEAFF.

The J gene is TRBJ1-6, the V gene TRBV2, with a weak D call TRBD1 (5 bases). V lost 3 bases and J 7 bases, leaving 10 bases between the germline ends. Germline CDR1 and CDR2: SNHLY and FYNNEI. CDR3 length: 14 residues. CDR3 nucleotides: TGTGCCAGCAGTGACGGGGGATACAATTCACCCCTCCACTTT. This sequence encodes CASSDGGYNSPLHF.

The CDR3 DNA reads TGCGCCAGCAGCCAAGAGGGGGTAGGGCGGAGCTCCTACAATGAGCAGTTCTTC. Residues: CASSQEGVGRSSYNEQFF. This chain connects TRBV4-1 to TRBJ2-1; possibly TRBD1 or TRBD2 for D (5 bases each). This CDR3 is built from 18 residues. V lost 0 bases and J lost 0, with 15 bases in between. The germline CDR1 and CDR2 sequences are MGHRA and YSYEKL.

This sequence joins TRBV27 and TRBJ2-1, with 8 bases identical to TRBD2. J gave up 7 bases and V 0 bases, and 5 bases lay outside the gene matches. The V gene's germline CDR1 is MNHEY and CDR2 SMNVEV (reference sequence). CDR3 size: 15 residues. The CDR3 reads CASSLSRTSLNEQFF. Here the CDR3 DNA reads TGTGCCAGCAGTTTATCTAGGACTAGCTTAAATGAGCAGTTCTTC.

The V gene is TRBV19, the J gene TRBJ1-2, with 10 nucleotides matching TRBD1. V trimming: 2 bases; J trimming: 4 bases; junction bases outside the gene matches: 13. Germline CDR1 and CDR2: LNHDA and SQIVND (reference sequence). The CDR3 runs to 18 residues. The chain's CDR3 is CASSIRAVRDRGIYGYTF. DNA for the CDR3: TGTGCCAGTAGTATACGTGCCGTCAGGGACAGGGGTATCTATGGCTACACCTTC.

This chain connects TRBV6-5 to TRBJ1-5; D might be TRBD1 (6 bases). CDR3 size: 13 residues. V lost 10 bases to trimming and J lost 6 bases, with 16 bases between them. The germline CDR1 and CDR2 sequences are MNHEY and SVGAGI. The CDR3 DNA is TGTGCCATTAACGGGGGGCTCGGTCAGCCCCAGCATTTT. This codes for CAINGGLGQPQHF.

This clone came up a few times. This chain links TRBV7-2 with TRBJ2-7; the D gene is possibly TRBD1 (5 bases). V shed 3 bases and J shed 3 bases, with 9 bases lying between them. Germline lookup yields CDR1 SGHTA and CDR2 FQGNSA. This CDR3 is built from 13 residues. The CDR3, as DNA: TGTGCCAGCAGCTTTTATACAGGCTACGAGCAGTACTTC. This translates into CASSFYTGYEQYF.

V gene TRBV18 combines with J gene TRBJ1-1; unclear D gene. The V gene's germline CDR1 is KGHSH and CDR2 LQKENI. This CDR3 is built from 13 residues. V lost 8 bases to trimming and J lost 1 base, with 11 bases between them. The CDR3 DNA follows: TGTGCCAGCGCCCAGCGGTCGAACACTGAAGCTTTCTTT. Translating gives CASAQRSNTEAFF. The full variable domain, in which reference TRBV18 and TRBJ1-1 provide the parts outside the CDR3, is NAGVMQNPRHLVRRRGQEARLRCSPMKGHSHVYWYRQLPEEGLKFMVYLQKENIIDESGMPKERFSAEFPKEGPSILRIQQVVRGDSAAYFCASAQRSNTEAFFGQGTRLTVV.

The chain employs TRBV4-1 and TRBJ1-1, with D uncertain. The CDR3 spans 14 residues. V was clipped by 4 bases and J by 1 base, with 10 bases between them. Germline CDR1 reads MGHRA; CDR2 reads YSYEKL. The CDR3 nucleotides read TGCGCCAGCAGCCGCATACAGACGAACACTGAAGCTTTCTTT. Translated: CASSRIQTNTEAFF.

The chain is built from TRBV3-1 (or the pseudogene TRBV3-2) and TRBJ2-1, with TRBD2 matching 8 bases. The V segment lost 4 bases and the J segment 8 bases; nucleotides outside the gene matches: 13. CDR1 is LGHDT and CDR2 is YNNKEL in the germline V gene (reference sequence). This CDR3 has 16 amino acids. The CDR3 region is CASSRGTGGRGDEQFF. DNA of the CDR3: TGTGCCAGCAGCCGGGGGACCGGGGGGCGGGGGGATGAGCAGTTCTTC.

The J gene is TRBJ1-5, the V gene TRBV28; D is unclear. The CDR3 is made up of 13 amino acids. The V and J ends lost 5 bases and 5 bases respectively, with 10 bases between them. Germline V gene sequence: CDR1 MDHEN, CDR2 SYDVKM. The CDR3 nucleotides are TGTGCCAGCAGTATGGACTCATATCAGCCCCAGCATTTT. It codes for CASSMDSYQPQHF.

This chain joins TRBV7-2 and TRBJ2-5; D perhaps matches TRBD2 (6 bases). The CDR3 spans 14 residues. Per germline, CDR1 SGHTA and CDR2 FQGNSA. Trimming took 2 bases from V and 6 from J, leaving 13 bases between them. The CDR3 DNA sequence: TGTGCCAGCAGCTTACCCCCGGGACTCAAGACCCAGTACTTC. This codes for CASSLPPGLKTQYF.

The V and J genes are TRBV7-9 and TRBJ1-4; TRBD1 aligns across 9 bases. The CDR3 length is 12 residues. V shed 8 bases and J 8 bases; nucleotides not matched to a gene: 3. The germline gives CDR1 SEHNR, CDR2 FQNEAQ (reference sequence). CDR3 coding DNA: TGTGCCAGCGGGACAGGGAAGGAAAAACTGTTTTTT. Its translation is CASGTGKEKLFF.

The V and J genes are TRBV6-5 and TRBJ1-4; 11 positions agree with TRBD1. This CDR3 is 14 amino acids long. J was trimmed by 7 bases and V by 6 bases; bases with no gene match: 4. Germline V gene sequence: CDR1 MNHEY, CDR2 SVGAGI. This CDR3 is CASRSGTGGEKLFF. Here the CDR3 DNA reads TGTGCCAGCAGATCCGGGACAGGGGGTGAAAAACTGTTTTTT.

J is TRBJ1-1 and V is TRBV5-1; TRBD1 matches 11 bases. Trimming at V came to 7 bases and at J to 1 base, leaving 15 bases not matched to a gene. CDR3 length equals 18 residues. Germline loops: CDR1 SGHRS, CDR2 YFSETQ. The CDR3 protein is CASPPPPRTGGWNTEAFF. CDR3 coding DNA: TGCGCCAGCCCTCCTCCCCCGAGGACAGGGGGCTGGAACACTGAAGCTTTCTTT.

The table lists this clone with a few counts. The chain has TRBV25-1 and TRBJ2-7; D is undetermined. Trimming removed 8 bases at V and 2 bases at J, with 19 bases between. This CDR3 is built from 15 residues. Per the germline V gene, CDR1 is MGHDK and CDR2 is SYGVNS. The CDR3 DNA reads as TGTGCCAGCGTCACTTCGGAGACGCCACCCTACGAGCAGTACTTC. It is translated as CASVTSETPPYEQYF.

The chain couples TRBV28 to TRBJ2-1; possible D gene TRBD2, 6 bases. This CDR3 is built from 14 residues. Germline loops: CDR1 MDHEN, CDR2 SYDVKM. Trimming stripped 7 bases from V and 5 bases from J, with 15 bases between. CDR3 amino acids: CASTAGWIDNEQFF. In DNA, the CDR3 is TGTGCCAGCACCGCGGGGTGGATTGACAATGAGCAGTTCTTC. Full variable domain (missing parts from reference TRBV28 and TRBJ2-1): DVKVTQSSRYLVKRTGEKVFLECVQDMDHENMFWYRQDPGLGLRLIYFSYDVKMKEKGDIPEGYSVSREKKERFSLILESASTNQTSMYLCASTAGWIDNEQFFGPGTRLTVL.